The sequence of this TCR beta chain was determined in a study of blood T cell repertoires in COVID-19. In germline, CDR1 is SQVTM, CDR2 ANQGSEA. Between the trimmed V and J ends, which lost 8 bases and 7 bases, there was a span of 12 bases. CDR3 size: 11 residues. Authors' methods: The authors estimated nucleated cell counts from reference gene primer amplification. The data were produced by immunoSEQ multiplex PCR, yet TCRdb's version contains in-frame clones alone and is incomplete. D and trimming were read from the DNA, whereas the V and J calls and clone size are those reported in that table. Among tens of thousands of clones, roughly 78% were seen once, and the ten largest hold about 25%. This clone was detected ten times or more.

The sequenced sample consisted of peripheral blood. The chain links TRBV29-1 to TRBJ2-1; tentatively, D is TRBD2 (6 bases). This sequence originates from a man aged 60 to 75 with active or convalescent COVID-19. In nucleotides, the CDR3 is TGCAGCATCGGGGGTTTTAATGAGCAGTTCTTC. Encoded protein: CSIGGFNEQFF.